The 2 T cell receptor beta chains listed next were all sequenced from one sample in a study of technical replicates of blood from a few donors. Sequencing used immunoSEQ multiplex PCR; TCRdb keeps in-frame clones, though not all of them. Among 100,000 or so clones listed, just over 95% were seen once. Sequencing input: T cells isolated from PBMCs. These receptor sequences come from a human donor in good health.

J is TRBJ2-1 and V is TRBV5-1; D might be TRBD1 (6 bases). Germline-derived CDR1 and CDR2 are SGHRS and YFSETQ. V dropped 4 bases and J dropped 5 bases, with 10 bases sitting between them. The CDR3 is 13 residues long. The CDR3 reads CASSRGKNNEQFF. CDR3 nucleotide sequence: TGCGCCAGCAGCAGGGGGAAAAACAATGAGCAGTTCTTC. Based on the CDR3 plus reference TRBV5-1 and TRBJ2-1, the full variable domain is KAGVTQTPRYLIKTRGQQVTLSCSPISGHRSVSWYQQTPGQGLQFLFEYFSETQRNKGNFPGRFSGRQFSNSRSEMNVSTLELGDSALYLCASSRGKNNEQFFGPGTRLTVL.

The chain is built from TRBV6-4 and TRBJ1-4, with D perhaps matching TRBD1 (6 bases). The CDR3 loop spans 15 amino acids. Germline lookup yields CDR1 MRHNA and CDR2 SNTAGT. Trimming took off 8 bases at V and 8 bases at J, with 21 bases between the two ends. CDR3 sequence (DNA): TGTGCCAGCTTCCTCCCTTCCGGGACAAAGGAAAAACTGTTTTTT. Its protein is CASFLPSGTKEKLFF.